This T cell receptor beta chain was recorded in a study of blood T cell repertoires in COVID-19. Study in general: The United States, Italy and Spain supplied acute and convalescent COVID-19 samples. PBMCs, B-cell-depleted T cells, or T cells were the source of the cDNA or gDNA that made up the material.

This clone was picked up one time. In the authors' workflow: Cell counts per sample came from amplifying reference gene primers. Profiling relied on immunoSEQ multiplex PCR, and the TCRdb table lists in-frame clones only, not all of them. Clonal size and the V and J genes are those of that table, whereas D and trimming came from the DNA. This table holds under 150,000 clones, around 81% found once. Germline CDR1 is MNHEY and CDR2 is SMNVEV (reference sequence). V was clipped by 5 bases and J by 8 bases, with 21 bases between them. There are 16 residues in the CDR3. This clonotype was sampled from a woman aged 55-70 years with acute or convalescent COVID-19. Sample: peripheral blood. The V call is TRBV27, the J call TRBJ1-4, with D tentatively TRBD1 (5 bases). The CDR3 DNA reads TGTGCCAGCAGTGCCCGGCGGGGGGTTTCAAGAGAAAAACTGTTTTTT. Translating it yields CASSARRGVSREKLFF. Together with reference TRBV27 and TRBJ1-4, the CDR3 gives the full variable domain: EAQVTQNPRYLITVTGKKLTVTCSQNMNHEYMSWYRQDPGLGLRQIYYSMNVEVTDKGDVPEGYKVSRKEKRNFPLILESPSPNQTSLYFCASSARRGVSREKLFFGSGTQLSVL.